This T cell receptor beta chain derives from a study of blood T cell repertoires in COVID-19. Across the study: Samples came from the United States, Italy and Spain, spanning acute and convalescent COVID-19. Sample material is recorded as cDNA or gDNA derived from T cells, B-cell-depleted T cells, or PBMCs.

Germline CDR1 reads WNHNN; CDR2 reads SYGVQD (reference sequence). The V and J ends lost 5 bases and 3 bases, in that order; junction bases with no gene match: 8. The CDR3 has 17 residues. TCRdb keeps only in-frame clones here, not all; method: immunoSEQ multiplex PCR. The sample includes approximately 120,000 clones, over 75% seen only once; the top ten take roughly 1.2%. Sequencing input: peripheral blood. The chain is built from TRBV10-1 and TRBJ1-5, with 12 bases identical to TRBD1. The sequence came from a woman older than 75 with acute or convalescent COVID-19. The CDR3 protein is CASSFYRDRGHNQPQHF. CDR3 DNA sequence: TGCGCCAGCAGTTTCTACCGGGACAGGGGGCACAATCAGCCCCAGCATTTT.